Each of the 2 T cell receptor beta chains below was sequenced from the same sample in a study of cytomegalovirus exposure and HLA in healthy donors. PCR employed 60 Vbeta and 13 Jbeta primers. The table came from immunoSEQ multiplex PCR; TCRdb's copy has only in-frame clones and leaves some out. This repertoire includes around 150,000 clones. The sequencing input was PBMCs. The source is a man aged 35 to 55 in good health and CMV-seronegative.

The CDR3 spells CSVATGRRNTEAFF. CDR3 nucleotides: TGCAGCGTAGCCACAGGGAGAAGGAACACTGAAGCTTTCTTT. This chain joins TRBV29-1 and TRBJ1-1, with D perhaps matching TRBD1 (6 bases). Trimming left V 6 bases short and J 1 base short, with 15 bases between. Germline lookup yields CDR1 SQVTM and CDR2 ANQGSEA. The CDR3 is 14 residues long.

The V call is TRBV19, the J call TRBJ1-5; D remains unclear. CDR3 length: 15 amino acids. Per the germline V gene, CDR1 is LNHDA and CDR2 is SQIVND (reference sequence). Trimming left V 0 bases short and J 7 bases short, with 13 bases between. The CDR3 DNA reads TGTGCCAGTAGTATAGACTCCGCCACGGGACAGCCCCAGCATTTT. Translated: CASSIDSATGQPQHF.